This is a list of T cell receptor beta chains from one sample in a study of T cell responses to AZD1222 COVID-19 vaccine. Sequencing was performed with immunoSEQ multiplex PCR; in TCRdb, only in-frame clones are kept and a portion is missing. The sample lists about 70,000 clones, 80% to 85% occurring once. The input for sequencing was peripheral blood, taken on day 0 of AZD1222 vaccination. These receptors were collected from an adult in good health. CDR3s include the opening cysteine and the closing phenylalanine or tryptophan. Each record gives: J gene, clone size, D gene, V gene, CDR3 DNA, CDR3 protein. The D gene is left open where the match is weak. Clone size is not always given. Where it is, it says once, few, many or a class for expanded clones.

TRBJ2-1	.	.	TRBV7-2	TGTGCCAGCAGCTTAGCAGGGAGCAATGAGCAGTTCTTC	CASSLAGSNEQFF
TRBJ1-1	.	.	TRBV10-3	TGTGCCGCGGGGACTTCTGAAGCTTTCTTT	CAAGTSEAFF
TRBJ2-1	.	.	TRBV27	TGTGCCAGCAGTTTTGGAGGGGAATTCTACAATGAGCAGTTCTTC	CASSFGGEFYNEQFF
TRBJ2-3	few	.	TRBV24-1	TGTGCCACCAGTGCGGTGGATACGCAGTATTTT	CATSAVDTQYF
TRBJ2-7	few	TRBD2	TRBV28	TGTGCCAGCAGGGTTGGGCTAGCGGGTTCCTACGAGCAGTACTTC	CASRVGLAGSYEQYF
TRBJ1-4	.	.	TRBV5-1	TGCGCCAGCAGCAGGGCGTCAGGGGCTAATGAAAAACTGTTTTTT	CASSRASGANEKLFF
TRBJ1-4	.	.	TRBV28	TGTGCCAGCAGTCTAGACAGATATAATGAAAAACTGTTTTTT	CASSLDRYNEKLFF
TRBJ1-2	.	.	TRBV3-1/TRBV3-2	TGTGCCAGCAGCCCTTGGTACGGGCTAAACTATGGCTACACCTTC	CASSPWYGLNYGYTF
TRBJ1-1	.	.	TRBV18	TGTGCCAGCTCACCAGTTGTGGGAGGGGACACTGAAGCTTTCTTT	CASSPVVGGDTEAFF
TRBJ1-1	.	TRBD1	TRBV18	TGTGCCAGCTCACCGGGACAGGGGAACACTGAAGCTTTCTTT	CASSPGQGNTEAFF
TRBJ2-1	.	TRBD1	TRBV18	TGTGCCAGCTCACCACCTTCGGGACAGGGATTTGAGCAGTTCTTC	CASSPPSGQGFEQFF
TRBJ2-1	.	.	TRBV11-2	TGTGCCAGCAGCTTAGATAAGGGTTTTGAGCAGTTCTTC	CASSLDKGFEQFF
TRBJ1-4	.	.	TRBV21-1	TGTGCCAGCAGCAAGTCCTGCAGGGGTAAAGAAAAACTGTTTTTT	CASSKSCRGKEKLFF
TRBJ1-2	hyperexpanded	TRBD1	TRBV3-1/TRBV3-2	TGTGCCAGCAGCCCTAGGACACCGGAACCCCAGGGGGGCGGCTACACCTTC	CASSPRTPEPQGGGYTF
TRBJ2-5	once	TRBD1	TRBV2	TGTGCCAGCAGCGGGACAGGGGGTACTGGAGAGACCCAGTACTTC	CASSGTGGTGETQYF
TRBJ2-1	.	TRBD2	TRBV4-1	TGCGCCAGCAGCCAGGCCTTTAGCGGGGGGGCCTTGAATGAGCAGTTCTTC	CASSQAFSGGALNEQFF
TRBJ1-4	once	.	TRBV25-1	TGTGCCAGCAGTGAATCTAGGGCAGACTATAATGAAAAACTGTTTTTT	CASSESRADYNEKLFF
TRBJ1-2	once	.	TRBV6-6	TGTGCCAGCAGTTGGACAGTCAACGGGGAAAACTATGGCTACACCTTC	CASSWTVNGENYGYTF
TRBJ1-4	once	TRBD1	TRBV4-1	TGCGCCAGCAGCTCCCGAACGACAGGGACTAATGAAAAACTGTTTTTT	CASSSRTTGTNEKLFF
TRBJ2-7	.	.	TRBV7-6	TGTGCCAGCAGCTACGGTGGATCAACCCCCTACGAGCAGTACTTC	CASSYGGSTPYEQYF
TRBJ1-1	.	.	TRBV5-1	TGCGCCAGCAGCATAAGACTTAACACTGAAGCTTTCTTT	CASSIRLNTEAFF
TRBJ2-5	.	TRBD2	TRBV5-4	TGTGCCAGCAGCTACGGGACTATTCGGCAAGAGACCCAGTACTTC	CASSYGTIRQETQYF